This T cell receptor beta chain was identified in a study of T-cell memory formation after mild COVID-19 (dated by TCRdb to the early 2020s). For context, the study as a whole: Most TCR sequence clusters were specific to one of the two donors. In two donors, T-cell clones that expanded and contracted after mild COVID-19 were followed by sequencing TCRalpha and TCRbeta repertoires longitudinally. The cohort was made up of two young adult volunteers, one female and one male, who were previously healthy. Overall study outcomes, separate from this receptor: Some responding clones were detected in pre-infection memory, suggesting pre-existing cross-reactive memory T cells joined the SARS-CoV-2 response. Clones that contracted from day 15 to 85 showed balanced CD4/CD8 phenotypes, whereas a second wave of clones that expanded from day 15 to 37 leaned towards CD4+. The second-wave clones that peaked on day 37 were not confirmed to be SARS-CoV-2 specific. Contracting CD4+ clones turned up mainly in the CM and EM memory subsets, whereas EMRA was where CD8+ clones were enriched. The study included only a couple of mild cases, and larger cohorts that include severe cases with pre-infection samples were judged to be necessary.

The sequencer listed for this sample is Illumina NovaSeq 6000. Using 5'RACE with constant-segment primers, TCRalpha and TCRbeta cDNA libraries were constructed, with sample barcodes and unique molecular identifiers added in the process. RNA was extracted from every sample with Trizol reagent. Library amplification was performed in two PCR steps, and a second sample barcode and Illumina TruSeq adapters were introduced in the second step. Libraries were sequenced on an Illumina NovaSeq with 2 x 150 bp paired-end reads. Per the source publication's procedure: Demultiplexing of reads and collapsing into UMI-guided consensus sequences were performed with migec v1.2.7. Using mixcr v2.1.11, the UMI consensuses were aligned to TRA and TRB V and J templates and assembled into clonotypes. A clonotype was counted as expanded or contracted only if both edgeR and NoisET called the change significant, with noise models trained on biological replicates. edgeR calls used a false discovery rate-adjusted p below 0.01 and a log2 fold-change threshold of 1. PCA with hierarchical clustering of max-normalized trajectories of the 1000 most abundant clonotypes was used as exploratory dynamics analysis. Each responding clone was given a CD4 or CD8 phenotype based on the CD4+ and CD8+ repertoires, which had been sequenced separately. TCRdb handled the public reads itself, with Q25 trimming in fastp and clone calling in MiXCR, and kept productive beta chains. Each entry merges the rows of one CDR3 protein and shows their most common DNA and genes. These V and J calls are TCRdb output, not the study's own analysis. The sample table shows 310,000 or so distinct CDR3 sequences, and 15% to 20% are seen once. The top ten clones comprise 20% to 25% of the sample.

PBMCs were isolated by Ficoll-Paque density gradient centrifugation. Notes on this clonotype: It lacks a known antigen. Base qualities are not provided; no much larger clone lies one nucleotide away.

This sequence was found in a man aged 18 to 35 who had mild COVID-19 (a few samples of this study predate the infection). The sample titles of this study are shuffled in the database, so cell type and time point are left out; the donor was told from shared clones. Sequenced input: PBMCs or a T cell subset sorted from them (not recorded which).

The CDR3 in this case is CASSHWGETQYF. The DNA is as follows: TGTGCCAGCAGCCACTGGGGGGAGACCCAGTACTTC. The rearranged chain carries TRBV3-1 and TRBJ2-5; the D element could tentatively be TRBD1 or TRBD2, as 5 bases agree for each. The CDR3 sequence holds 12 residues, the cysteine and phenylalanine included. Of all the DNA, just the CDR3 is kept, 36 bases in frame from base 1. The junction shows trimming of 3 bases on V and 5 bases on J, plus 7 bases between the germline ends. As encoded in the germline V gene (reference sequence), CDR1 is LGHDT while CDR2 is YNNKEL.